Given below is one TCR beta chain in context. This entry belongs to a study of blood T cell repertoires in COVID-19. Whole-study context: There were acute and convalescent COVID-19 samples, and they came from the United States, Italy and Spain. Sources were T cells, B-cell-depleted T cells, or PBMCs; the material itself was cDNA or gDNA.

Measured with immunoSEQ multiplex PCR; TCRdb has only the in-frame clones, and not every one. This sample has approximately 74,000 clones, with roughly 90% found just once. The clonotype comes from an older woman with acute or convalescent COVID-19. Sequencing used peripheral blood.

CDR3 in amino acids: CASSSRTSGRGTDTQYF. CDR3 nucleotides: TGTGCCAGCAGCTCCCGGACTAGCGGGAGGGGCACAGATACGCAGTATTTT. J is TRBJ2-3 and V is TRBV7-2, with TRBD2 matching over 15 bases. The CDR3 runs to 17 residues. Trimming cost V 4 bases and J 1 base; bases outside gene matches: 3. Per germline, CDR1 SGHTA and CDR2 FQGNSA.